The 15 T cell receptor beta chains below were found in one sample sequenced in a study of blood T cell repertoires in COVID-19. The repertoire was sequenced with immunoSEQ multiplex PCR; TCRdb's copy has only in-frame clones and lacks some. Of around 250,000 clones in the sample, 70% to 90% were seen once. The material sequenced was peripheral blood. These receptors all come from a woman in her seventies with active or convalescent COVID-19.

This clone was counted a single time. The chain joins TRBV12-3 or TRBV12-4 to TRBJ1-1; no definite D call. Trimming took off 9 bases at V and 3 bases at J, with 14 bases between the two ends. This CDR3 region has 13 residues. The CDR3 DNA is TGTGCCAGGGAACGGCAACAGTACACTGAAGCTTTCTTT. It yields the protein CARERQQYTEAFF.

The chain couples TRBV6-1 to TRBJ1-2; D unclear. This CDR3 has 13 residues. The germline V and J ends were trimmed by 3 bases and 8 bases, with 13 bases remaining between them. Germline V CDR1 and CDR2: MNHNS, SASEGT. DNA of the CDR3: TGTGCCAGCAGTGAGGTGACTCAAAGGGGCTACACCTTC. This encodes CASSEVTQRGYTF.

The CDR3 DNA sequence: TGTGCCAGCAGTCCGAACGGGATTGTGAACACTGAAGCTTTCTTT. Its protein product is CASSPNGIVNTEAFF. The chain recombines TRBV7-2 with TRBJ1-1; D unclear. The V and J ends lost 6 bases and 0 bases respectively, with 14 bases between them. The CDR3 sequence is 15 residues long. Germline values: CDR1 SGHTA, CDR2 FQGNSA.

Here the CDR3 DNA reads TGTGCCAGCAGTTTGGGGGGGCCCATCCCAGAGACCCAGTACTTC. It translates to CASSLGGPIPETQYF. The chain recombines TRBV6-5 with TRBJ2-5; D is perhaps TRBD2 (7 bases). Germline CDR1 MNHEY, CDR2 SVGAGI. The V end was cut by 4 bases, the J end by 4 bases, with 16 bases between. The CDR3 totals 15 residues.

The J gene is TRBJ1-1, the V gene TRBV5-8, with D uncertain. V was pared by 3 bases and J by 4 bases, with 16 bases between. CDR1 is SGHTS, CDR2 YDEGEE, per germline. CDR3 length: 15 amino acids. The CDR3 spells CASSSRGWGTTEAFF. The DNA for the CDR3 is TGTGCCAGCAGCTCGCGGGGTTGGGGAACCACTGAAGCTTTCTTT. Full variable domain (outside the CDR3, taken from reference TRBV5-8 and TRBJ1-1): EAGVTQSPTHLIKTRGQQATLRCSPISGHTSVYWYQQALGLGLQFLLWYDEGEERNRGNFPPRFSGRQFPNYSSELNVNALELEDSALYLCASSSRGWGTTEAFFGQGTRLTVV.

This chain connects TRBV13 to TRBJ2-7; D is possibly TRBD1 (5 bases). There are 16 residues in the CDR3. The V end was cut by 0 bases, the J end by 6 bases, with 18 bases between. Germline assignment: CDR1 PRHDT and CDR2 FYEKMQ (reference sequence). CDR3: CASSLGQGSQIGEQYF. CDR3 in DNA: TGTGCCAGCAGCTTAGGTCAGGGTTCGCAAATTGGCGAGCAGTACTTC.

CDR3 DNA sequence: TGTGCCAGCAGCTTCATGGCCTTGTCTGGAAACACCATATATTTT. It codes for CASSFMALSGNTIYF. The V call is TRBV11-2, the J call TRBJ1-3; D is ambiguous. The V and J ends lost 3 bases and 1 base respectively, with 10 bases between them. The CDR3 contains 15 residues. Looked up from germline, CDR1 is SGHAT and CDR2 is FQNNGV. The full variable domain, its missing parts supplied by reference TRBV11-2 and TRBJ1-3, is EAGVAQSPRYKIIEKRQSVAFWCNPISGHATLYWYQQILGQGPKLLIQFQNNGVVDDSQLPKDRFSAERLKGVDSTLKIQPAKLEDSAVYLCASSFMALSGNTIYFGEGSWLTVV.

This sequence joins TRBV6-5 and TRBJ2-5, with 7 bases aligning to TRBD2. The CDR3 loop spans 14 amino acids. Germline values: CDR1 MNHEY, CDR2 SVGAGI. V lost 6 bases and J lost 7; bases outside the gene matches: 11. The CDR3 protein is CASRGGREEWTQYF. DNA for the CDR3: TGTGCCAGCAGGGGGGGACGGGAGGAGTGGACCCAGTACTTC.

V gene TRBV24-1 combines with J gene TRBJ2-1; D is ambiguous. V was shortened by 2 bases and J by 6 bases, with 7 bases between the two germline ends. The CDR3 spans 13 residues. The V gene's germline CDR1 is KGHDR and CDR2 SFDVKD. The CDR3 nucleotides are TGTGCCACCAGTGATTCCACTCGCAATGAGCAGTTCTTC. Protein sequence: CATSDSTRNEQFF.

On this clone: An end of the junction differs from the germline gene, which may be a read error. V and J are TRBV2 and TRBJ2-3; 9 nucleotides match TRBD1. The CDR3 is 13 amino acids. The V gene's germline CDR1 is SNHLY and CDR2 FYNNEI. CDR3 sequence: CASSQPGQGRGDF. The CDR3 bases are TGTGCCAGCAGTCAACCGGGACAGGGACGAGGGGATTTT.

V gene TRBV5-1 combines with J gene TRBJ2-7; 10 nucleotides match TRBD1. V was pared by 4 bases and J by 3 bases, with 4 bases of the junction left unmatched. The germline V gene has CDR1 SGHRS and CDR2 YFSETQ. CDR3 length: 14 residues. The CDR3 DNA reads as TGCGCCAGCAGCCGGACAGGGGGAAGCTACGAGCAGTACTTC. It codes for CASSRTGGSYEQYF.

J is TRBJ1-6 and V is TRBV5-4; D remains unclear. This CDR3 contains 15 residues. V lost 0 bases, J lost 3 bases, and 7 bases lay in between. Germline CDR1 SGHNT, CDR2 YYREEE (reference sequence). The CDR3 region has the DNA TGTGCCAGCAGCTTGGGGTTGAGCTATAATTCACCCCTCCACTTT. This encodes CASSLGLSYNSPLHF.

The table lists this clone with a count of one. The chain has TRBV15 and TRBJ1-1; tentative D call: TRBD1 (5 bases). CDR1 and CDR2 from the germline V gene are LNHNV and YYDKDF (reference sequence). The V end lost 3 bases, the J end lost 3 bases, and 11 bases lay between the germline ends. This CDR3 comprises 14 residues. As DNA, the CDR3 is TGTGCCACCAGCAGGGTCGGGGGGGACACTGAAGCTTTCTTT. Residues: CATSRVGGDTEAFF.

CDR3: CASSVAGQLNTEAFF. DNA for the CDR3: TGTGCCAGCAGCGTAGCTGGACAGTTGAACACTGAAGCTTTCTTT. This chain connects TRBV9 to TRBJ1-1, with a possible D match to TRBD1 (6 bases). Germline assignment: CDR1 SGDLS and CDR2 YYNGEE. The V and J ends lost 0 bases and 0 bases respectively, with 9 bases between them. The CDR3 sequence is 15 residues long.

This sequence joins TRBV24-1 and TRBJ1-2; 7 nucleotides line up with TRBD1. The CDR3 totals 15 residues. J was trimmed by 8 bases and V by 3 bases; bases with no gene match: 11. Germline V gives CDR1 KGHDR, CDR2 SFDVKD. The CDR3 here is CATSDNIGGGVGYTF. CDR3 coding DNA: TGTGCCACCAGTGATAATATAGGAGGGGGCGTCGGCTACACCTTC.